These 28 T cell receptor beta chains were all obtained from the same sample, sequenced in a study of control samples from healthy donors and cancer patients (dated by TCRdb to about 2020). The library was obtained by the immunoSEQ multiplex PCR assay. The immuneACCESS repertoire file appears here via TCRdb, limited to in-frame rearrangements. These files lack a portion of the clones; in checked studies, under half of the deficit traces to unresolved V genes, and the cause of the others is not known. Counted in this sample were tens of thousands of clones; less than 95% of them appeared once. In total, the top ten clones hold approximately 23% of the sample. Source material: PBMCs. The receptors come from a middle-aged woman with head and neck cancer.

The chain links TRBV14 to TRBJ1-4; D is unclear. The V gene's germline CDR1 is SGHDN and CDR2 FVKESK. Trimming took off 3 bases at V and 6 bases at J, with 5 bases between the two ends. The CDR3 has 12 amino acids. The CDR3 nucleotides are TGTGCCAGCAGCCAGTGGGATGAAAAACTGTTTTTT. This sequence encodes CASSQWDEKLFF. Complete variable domain (other parts from reference TRBV14 and TRBJ1-4): EAGVTQFPSHSVIEKGQTVTLRCDPISGHDNLYWYRRVMGKEIKFLLHFVKESKQDESGMPNNRFLAERTGGTYSTLKVQPAELEDSGVYFCASSQWDEKLFFGSGTQLSVL.

The chain employs TRBV7-9 and TRBJ1-1; no reliable D call. Germline assignment: CDR1 SEHNR and CDR2 FQNEAQ (reference sequence). The V gene lost 5 bases and the J gene lost 5 bases, with 12 bases spanning the gap. This CDR3 has 13 amino acids. In nucleotides, the CDR3 is TGTGCCAGCAGCCTCATTCTAGGGACTGAAGCTTTCTTT. Translation: CASSLILGTEAFF.

J is TRBJ2-1 and V is TRBV2; D unclear. This CDR3 region has 15 residues. V was cut by 2 bases and J by 0 bases, with 8 bases left in between. Germline-derived CDR1 and CDR2 are SNHLY and FYNNEI. CDR3 loop: CASSEYSSSYNEQFF. The CDR3 DNA sequence: TGTGCCAGCAGTGAATACAGCAGCTCCTACAATGAGCAGTTCTTC.

This clone was picked up one time. The genes are TRBV5-4 and TRBJ1-1, with TRBD1 matching over 9 bases. The CDR3 length is 16 residues. CDR1 and CDR2 from the germline V gene are SGHNT and YYREEE (reference sequence). With V trimmed by 2 bases and J by 6 bases, 11 bases remained unmatched. CDR3 nucleotides: TGTGCCAGCAGCTTCGGGACAGGGTATGAAGAGCCTGAAGCTTTCTTT. It translates to CASSFGTGYEEPEAFF.

This chain connects TRBV3-1 (or the pseudogene TRBV3-2) to TRBJ1-3; no clear D gene. This CDR3 region has 14 residues. The V end lost 1 base, the J end lost 5 bases, and 9 bases lay between the germline ends. The germline gives CDR1 LGHDT, CDR2 YNNKEL (reference sequence). CDR3 DNA sequence: TGTGCCAGCAGCCAAGGGGCAGCTAGAAACACCATATATTTT. Translation gives CASSQGAARNTIYF.

This chain uses TRBV7-9 with TRBJ1-1; perhaps TRBD1 as D (5 bases). The germline V and J ends were trimmed by 1 base and 1 base, with 19 bases remaining between them. This CDR3 spans 18 amino acids. Germline CDR1 reads SEHNR; CDR2 reads FQNEAQ (reference sequence). The CDR3 loop reads CASSLGTGRASGNTEAFF. The DNA of the CDR3 is TGTGCCAGCAGCTTAGGCACCGGCAGGGCCTCGGGGAACACTGAAGCTTTCTTT.

The rearrangement joins TRBV18 to TRBJ1-1; D call uncertain. The CDR3 is 13 residues long. Germline values: CDR1 KGHSH, CDR2 LQKENI. V was cut by 4 bases and J by 3 bases, with 9 bases left in between. CDR3 loop: CASSQGVDTEAFF. The DNA of the CDR3 is TGTGCCAGCTCACAAGGTGTTGACACTGAAGCTTTCTTT.

This chain uses TRBV28 with TRBJ2-2, with 16 bases identical to TRBD2. Germline CDR1 reads MDHEN; CDR2 reads SYDVKM. This CDR3 is 17 amino acids long. The junction had 5 bases not matched to a gene; V was cut back by 2 bases and J by 8 bases. The CDR3 loop reads CASSLGTSGRAGGELFF. As DNA, the CDR3 is TGTGCCAGCAGTTTAGGGACTAGCGGGAGGGCCGGTGGGGAGCTGTTTTTT.

The chain links TRBV5-1 to TRBJ2-7; D is possibly TRBD1 (5 bases). CDR3 size: 14 residues. Trimming took 6 bases from V and 3 from J, leaving 16 bases between them. Per the germline V gene, CDR1 is SGHRS and CDR2 is YFSETQ. The CDR3 sequence: CASTPPVGVYEQYF. CDR3 sequence (DNA): TGCGCCAGCACTCCGCCAGTAGGGGTCTACGAGCAGTACTTC.

The V call is TRBV27, the J call TRBJ2-1; D gene uncertain. V was trimmed by 3 bases and J by 2 bases, leaving 11 bases between them. The CDR3 covers 15 residues. CDR1 is MNHEY and CDR2 is SMNVEV in the germline V gene (reference sequence). CDR3 residues: CASSFPRSTYNEQFF. CDR3 bases: TGTGCCAGCAGTTTTCCCCGGAGTACCTACAATGAGCAGTTCTTC.

The rearrangement joins TRBV4-2 to TRBJ2-2; 9 nucleotides agree with TRBD2. CDR1 and CDR2 from the germline V gene are LGHNA and YNFKEQ. CDR3 length: 17 amino acids. With 0 bases clipped from V and 4 bases from J, the junction kept 6 bases outside the gene matches. CDR3: CASSQDSAGGRTGELFF. CDR3 sequence (DNA): TGTGCCAGCAGCCAAGATTCTGCGGGAGGGCGCACCGGGGAGCTGTTTTTT.

The CDR3 region is CASSRDSYGYTF. The CDR3 nucleotides read TGTGCCAGCAGTAGGGACAGCTATGGCTACACCTTC. The chain recombines TRBV2 with TRBJ1-2; 7 bases are shared with TRBD1. This CDR3 region has 12 residues. Germline lookup yields CDR1 SNHLY and CDR2 FYNNEI. Trimming at V came to 5 bases and at J to 4 bases, leaving 1 base not matched to a gene.

V gene TRBV6-5 combines with J gene TRBJ1-3, with TRBD1 identical over 10 bases. The CDR3 is 15 residues long. CDR1 is MNHEY and CDR2 is SVGAGI in the germline V gene. CDR3: CTQHPTTGGENTIYF. For the CDR3, the DNA is TGTACCCAGCACCCCACGACAGGGGGCGAAAACACCATATATTTT.

The chain links TRBV29-1 to TRBJ1-5, with 7 positions matching TRBD1. J lost 6 bases, V lost 8 bases, and 7 bases had no gene match. Germline V lookup: CDR1 SQVTM, CDR2 ANQGSEA. The CDR3 has 12 residues. CDR3 DNA sequence: TGCAGCACAGGGACAGCGGGTCAGCCCCAGCATTTT. Translating it yields CSTGTAGQPQHF.

V usage is TRBV18 and J usage is TRBJ1-1; the D gene is possibly TRBD1 (6 bases). Trimming left V 5 bases short and J 1 base short, with 8 bases between. The germline CDR1 and CDR2 sequences are KGHSH and LQKENI. The CDR3 extends over 13 amino acids. The CDR3 spells CASSEQGNTEAFF. CDR3 DNA sequence: TGTGCCAGCTCAGAACAGGGGAACACTGAAGCTTTCTTT.

The chain couples TRBV2 to TRBJ1-5; a weak D match, TRBD1 (5 bases). Germline CDR1 SNHLY, CDR2 FYNNEI. This CDR3 is 15 amino acids long. The ends were cut back, 4 bases at V and 4 bases at J, with 14 bases in the middle. In nucleotides, the CDR3 is TGTGCCAGCAGTGCCCCCGGGCGGGGGAATCAGCCCCAGCATTTT. Amino acids: CASSAPGRGNQPQHF.

The chain employs TRBV28 and TRBJ2-7; TRBD2 agrees at 7 bases. The V and J ends lost 11 bases and 6 bases, in that order; junction bases with no gene match: 10. The CDR3 has 12 amino acids. Germline assignment: CDR1 MDHEN and CDR2 SYDVKM. Written as DNA, the CDR3 is TGTGCCGGGAGCGGGAACACAGGCGAGCAGTACTTC. Residues: CAGSGNTGEQYF.

The genes are TRBV7-9 and TRBJ2-1; D uncertain. V was shortened by 2 bases and J by 7 bases, with 9 bases between the two germline ends. Germline V lookup: CDR1 SEHNR, CDR2 FQNEAQ (reference sequence). The CDR3 length is 13 residues. The CDR3 DNA reads as TGTGCCAGCAGCTTAACGGTGGGAAATGAGCAGTTCTTC. Translated, it gives CASSLTVGNEQFF.

This clone is a singleton in its sample. The J gene is TRBJ2-2, the V gene TRBV19, with 8 bases matching TRBD2. This CDR3 is built from 19 residues. Trimming at V came to 6 bases and at J to 3 bases, leaving 18 bases not matched to a gene. Germline V gives CDR1 LNHDA, CDR2 SQIVND (reference sequence). DNA of the CDR3: TGTGCCAGTAGATTCGGGAGGGTTGGAGGGGTCGGGTACACCGGGGAGCTGTTTTTT. This gives the protein CASRFGRVGGVGYTGELFF.

The chain has TRBV18 and TRBJ1-1; D gene uncertain. The CDR3 is 14 amino acids. Germline CDR1 reads KGHSH; CDR2 reads LQKENI. V lost 1 base and J 4 bases, leaving 10 bases between the germline ends. The CDR3 protein is CASSPRNLGTEAFF. The DNA of the CDR3 is TGTGCCAGCTCACCACGAAATCTGGGCACTGAAGCTTTCTTT.

V and J are TRBV3-1 (or the pseudogene TRBV3-2) and TRBJ1-1, with TRBD1 matching over 7 bases. This CDR3 region has 14 residues. Trimming at V came to 2 bases and at J to 4 bases, leaving 4 bases not matched to a gene. CDR1 is LGHDT, CDR2 YNNKEL, per germline (reference sequence). This chain's CDR3 is CASSQTGASTEAFF. The CDR3 region has the DNA TGTGCCAGCAGCCAAACAGGGGCAAGCACTGAAGCTTTCTTT.

This clone was seen a few times. This chain connects TRBV13 to TRBJ2-7; 8 bases match TRBD1. The CDR3 contains 16 residues. V trimming: 4 bases; J trimming: 2 bases; junction bases outside the gene matches: 10. The germline gives CDR1 PRHDT, CDR2 FYEKMQ (reference sequence). CDR3 sequence: CASSSRTGRTAYEQYF. DNA of the CDR3: TGTGCCAGCAGCTCAAGGACAGGGAGAACCGCCTACGAGCAGTACTTC.

This chain connects TRBV20-1 to TRBJ2-2; 9 bases are a match to TRBD1. Losses at the gene ends were 3 bases for V and 7 bases for J; bases not matched to a gene: 6. The germline CDR1 and CDR2 sequences are DFQATT and SNEGSKA (reference sequence). CDR3 length: 14 amino acids. CDR3 coding DNA: TGCAGTGCTAGTGGGACAGGGTTGGGCGGGGAGCTGTTTTTT. It encodes CSASGTGLGGELFF.

The chain couples TRBV5-5 to TRBJ2-7; TRBD1 agrees at 7 bases. This CDR3 spans 15 amino acids. Germline values: CDR1 SGHKS, CDR2 YYEKEE (reference sequence). Trimming took 0 bases from V and 3 from J; bases not matched to a gene: 6. The CDR3 coding sequence is TGTGCCAGCAGCTTGGGAGGGACAGAGGTCTACGAGCAGTACTTC. It specifies CASSLGGTEVYEQYF.

V usage is TRBV7-9 and J usage is TRBJ1-2; 7 positions match TRBD1. With V trimmed by 1 base and J by 7 bases, 9 bases remained unmatched. The germline V gene has CDR1 SEHNR and CDR2 FQNEAQ (reference sequence). The length of the CDR3 is 15 residues. The CDR3 coding sequence is TGTGCCAGCAGCTTAGGTTTGGGGGACAGCAGTGGCTACACCTTC. Translated: CASSLGLGDSSGYTF.

The CDR3 region is CASSYALADYEQYF. In nucleotides, the CDR3 is TGTGCCAGCAGTTACGCGCTGGCGGACTACGAGCAGTACTTC. This chain connects TRBV6-6 to TRBJ2-7; D is unclear. The V gene lost 2 bases and the J gene lost 3 bases, with 11 bases spanning the gap. Germline loops: CDR1 MNHNY, CDR2 SVGAGI (reference sequence). This CDR3 contains 14 residues.

This chain joins TRBV19 and TRBJ2-3; D might be TRBD1 (5 bases). The CDR3 loop spans 14 amino acids. The ends were cut back, 3 bases at V and 4 bases at J, with 11 bases in the middle. The germline V gene encodes CDR1 LNHDA and CDR2 SQIVND (reference sequence). CDR3 sequence (DNA): TGTGCCAGTAGTATCCAGGGCGCATCAGATACGCAGTATTTT. Encoded protein: CASSIQGASDTQYF.

V is TRBV2 and J is TRBJ2-3; 14 positions match TRBD2. The CDR3 is 18 amino acids. Germline CDR1 reads SNHLY; CDR2 reads FYNNEI. After removal of 5 bases from V and 6 bases from J, the junction contained 13 bases not matched to a gene. Here the CDR3 reads CASSPTPGLAGAEDTQYF. DNA for the CDR3: TGTGCCAGCAGTCCTACCCCGGGACTAGCGGGAGCGGAGGATACGCAGTATTTT.